A selection of T cell receptor beta chains follows, all from one sample in a study of T cells expressing NK-cell markers. For each CDR3 protein, TCRdb gives one entry from its re-call of the 5' RACE reads, without DNA. The sample features about 460,000 distinct CDR3 sequences, with approximately 1.5% in its top ten. Input material: blood T cells: a sorted CD56 or NKG2C T cell subset, CD4+ or CD8+ T cells, or bulk PBMC T cells (not recorded which). All receptors come from a woman in her forties or fifties in good health. The CDR3 runs from the conserved cysteine through the conserved F or W.

CDR3	V	J
CASSLFGTSGRVQETQYF	TRBV7-6	TRBJ2-5
CASRDPKYEQYF	TRBV7-8	TRBJ2-7
CASSQEGRGKLFF	TRBV3-1	TRBJ1-4
CASSLLGSPGGTGTATNYGYTF	TRBV27	TRBJ1-2
CASSIGQAQLQLFF	TRBV12-3/TRBV12-4	TRBJ1-4
CASSLATWAETQFF	TRBV5-6	TRBJ2-1
CASSARTLETQYF	TRBV5-5	TRBJ2-5
CASSLVQGLSTEAFF	TRBV5-1	TRBJ1-1
CASSLGRTSGREETQYF	TRBV5-4	TRBJ2-5
CASSVDLFPDTQYF	TRBV9	TRBJ2-3
CASSSPRDTTYEQYF	TRBV27	TRBJ2-7
CASSLARRGLRVPNTEAFF	TRBV12-3/TRBV12-4	TRBJ1-1
CSALTPTSGRAYEQFF	TRBV20-1	TRBJ2-1